This T cell receptor (beta chain) stems from a study of blood T cells in healthy people across ages (dated by TCRdb to about 2015). Regarding the complete study: In model experiments, roughly one uniquely barcoded TCR beta cDNA molecule per two T cells was captured by template switching. To track age-related changes in TCR beta repertoire diversity, the study relied on deep sequencing normalized with unique cDNA molecular identifiers. The donors were divided into four age groups: young (average around 17 years), middle-aged (roughly 42), aged (approximately 62) and long-lived (roughly 86). Donors of different ages were randomly distributed across sequencing lanes to avoid experimental bias. Two additional independent replicas of 1 million unique cDNA reads from the same blood draw were analyzed for two donors (one aged 18 to 29 and one aged 80 or older). Overall study results and their limits: There was a strong correlation between observed TCR beta diversity and the percentage of naive T cells measured by flow cytometry. As age increased, observed TCR beta diversity per million T cells dropped in a roughly linear way, and a significant reduction was already evident by age roughly 36. Estimates of total diversity from one million sequenced T cells were regarded as lower bounds and underestimates. Bulk unsorted PBMC profiling prevented conclusive comparison of naive and antigen-experienced compartments. The CMV infection status of donors was not known, potentially confounding age-related changes in expanded clonotypes. The long-lived group showed more naive CD4+ T cells, fewer expanded clones and increased TCR diversity than the aged group, suggesting age selection.

Worth noting for this clonotype: Its target antigen remains unknown. No qualities accompany the bases; no much larger clone lies one base away.

V loses 2 bases of germline sequence and J loses 3 bases, and the interval between the two ends is 10 bases. Sequences SGHTA (CDR1) and FQGTGA (CDR2) are obtained from the germline V gene. The CDR3 measures 15 amino acids from cysteine to phenylalanine. CDR3 DNA only is kept here, 45 bases in frame from base 1. The library came from 5' RACE. For sequencing, an Illumina HiSeq 2500 was employed. A second PCR of about 7 to 12 cycles was performed with a sample-barcoded 5' primer and a J-beta primer mix. A unique molecular identifier was introduced onto each TCR beta cDNA molecule by a template-switch 5' adaptor carrying 12 random nucleotides. Each sample yielded at least 3 million CDR3-containing paired-end reads. First-strand cDNA was synthesized from all RNA with the Mint cDNA synthesis kit, primed by a TRBC-specific oligonucleotide. Following uracil-DNA glycosylase treatment, all cDNA underwent a first 18-cycle PCR with the universal primers M1SS and BC2_uni_R. In the source study's methods: For normalization, 1 million high-quality reads, each with a distinct molecular identifier, were randomly selected from each sample. Reads with shared molecular identifiers were discarded instead of being binned into consensus sequences. MiTCR, with a Q25 quality threshold and the strictest error-elimination algorithm, was used for CDR3 identification, clonotype clustering and error correction. A nonparametric unseen species model with Euler transformation was used to estimate a lower bound on total TCR beta diversity. Clones were called with MiXCR by TCRdb after fastp trimmed the public reads at Q25, and only in-frame beta chains were retained. When rows share a CDR3 protein, they turn into one entry using the most common DNA and genes. It is TCRdb's table, rather than the study itself, that gives the V and J calls and clone size. For this sample the table gives 540,000 or so distinct CDR3 sequences, of which 27% were detected only once. Together, the top ten hold less than 20% of the sample.

The roughly 37 donors, aged about 6 to 100 years, were systemically healthy Caucasian individuals from Russia. Each donor gave approximately 9.3 milliliters of peripheral blood, collected into EDTA-treated Vacutainer tubes. Ficoll-Paque density-gradient centrifugation was used to isolate PBMCs, with at least 7 million per sample. Trizol reagent was used to extract total RNA from PBMCs, with at least 5.5 micrograms per sample. For every donor, flow cytometry on a PBMC aliquot measured the percentage of naive CD45RAhigh/CD27high T cells. The receptor was isolated from a woman in her 70s in good health. Input material: blood. Here the chain combines TRBV7-3 and TRBJ2-2; the D gene is perhaps TRBD1, on 6 matching bases. The CDR3 region has the sequence CASSLVQGHTGELFF. At the DNA level, the sequence is TGTGCCAGCAGCTTAGTACAGGGTCACACCGGGGAGCTGTTTTTT. Outside the CDR3, residues come from the reference TRBV7-3 and TRBJ2-2 proteins, so the full variable domain is: GAGVSQTPSNKVTEKGKYVELRCDPISGHTALYWYRQSLGQGPEFLIYFQGTGAADDSGLPNDRFFAVRPEGSVSTLKIQRTERGDSAVYLCASSLVQGHTGELFFGEGSRLTVL.